What follows describes a single T cell receptor beta chain. The data are from a study of radiotherapy plus CTLA-4 blockade in lung cancer. CDR1 LNHDA and CDR2 SQIVND come from the germline V gene (reference sequence). The ends lost 7 bases at V and 5 bases at J; junction bases unmatched: 9. The CDR3 totals 15 residues. Method: immunoSEQ multiplex PCR; TCRdb's copy keeps in-frame clones and lacks some. The table records tens of thousands of clones, 72% of them present only once. The chain employs TRBV19 and TRBJ2-2; 8 bases align to TRBD1. The sequence came from a human donor with non-small cell lung cancer who had stable disease on radiotherapy plus ipilimumab. This specimen consisted of peripheral blood, obtained from a patient treated with radiotherapy plus ipilimumab. CDR3 sequence: CASNRQGIRTGELFF. CDR3 in DNA: TGTGCCAGTAACAGACAGGGGATTCGGACCGGGGAGCTGTTTTTT.